Listed here is a single TCR beta chain. The same CDR3 arises from other DNA sequences in this sample as well. Per the germline V gene, CDR1 is KGHSH and CDR2 is LQKENI. J lost 5 bases, V lost 3 bases, and 4 bases had no gene match. The CDR3 is 14 amino acids. Using immunoSEQ multiplex PCR, the repertoire was profiled, and TCRdb retains in-frame clones only, with some absent. The sample shows 950,000 to 1,200,000 clones, 60% to 80% of them seen only once. This sample is drawn from a study of shared clonotypes between healthy human individuals. The chain has TRBV18 and TRBJ2-5; 9 bases are shared with TRBD1. The sample comprised memory CD4+ T cells from PBMCs. Subset: CD45RA-negative fraction. The TCR originated in a man aged 18-30 years in good health. Some clones in this sample may be carry-over from other donors' samples. CDR3 sequence: CASSPGTGLETQYF. For the CDR3, the DNA is TGTGCCAGCTCACCCGGGACAGGGTTGGAGACCCAGTACTTC.